A single sample gave rise to the 28 T cell receptor beta chains below, sequenced in a study of monozygotic twins with inflammatory bowel disease. TCRdb reprocessed the 5' RACE reads, keeping one entry per CDR3 protein, no DNA. This repertoire includes over 350,000 distinct CDR3 sequences. The sequenced material came from blood. These receptors were collected from a human donor with ulcerative colitis or Crohn's disease, or a healthy co-twin of an affected twin (not recorded which).

The chain couples TRBV7-9 to TRBJ1-2; TCRdb returns TRBD1, unconfirmable since there is no DNA. This CDR3 is 13 amino acids long. CDR1 and CDR2 from the germline V gene are SEHNR and FQNEAQ (reference sequence). The CDR3 reads CASSLSGGGGYTF.

V gene TRBV5-5 combines with J gene TRBJ2-7; TCRdb names TRBD1, which stays unverified in the absence of DNA. This CDR3 comprises 14 residues. CDR1 is SGHKS, CDR2 YYEKEE, per germline (reference sequence). CDR3 protein: CASSPDRANYEQYF.

The chain has TRBV7-2 and TRBJ2-5; the D gene TCRdb calls, TRBD2, cannot be checked with no DNA. The germline V gene has CDR1 SGHTA and CDR2 FQGNSA. The CDR3 runs 13 residues. The CDR3 reads CASSLRRRETQYF.

This rearrangement joins TRBV2 to TRBJ1-1; TCRdb indicates TRBD1, and absent DNA this call remains unverified. There are 19 residues in the CDR3. Germline V gene lookup returns CDR1 SNHLY and CDR2 FYNNEI. The CDR3: CASRAPKVGSGLLNTEAFF.

V is TRBV19 and J is TRBJ2-2; TCRdb picks TRBD1, but there is no DNA to check that call. Per the germline V gene, CDR1 is LNHDA and CDR2 is SQIVND (reference sequence). The CDR3 contains 12 residues. CDR3 region: CASNDRTGELFF.

This chain joins TRBV20-1 and TRBJ2-1; the D gene TCRdb calls, TRBD1, cannot be checked with no DNA. Germline V gene lookup returns CDR1 DFQATT and CDR2 SNEGSKA (reference sequence). The CDR3 extends over 13 amino acids. The CDR3: CSASHGAYNEQFF.

The rearrangement uses TRBV10-3 and TRBJ2-3; TCRdb calls TRBD1, which cannot be checked without DNA. Germline CDR1 is ENHRY and CDR2 is SYGVKD. This CDR3 spans 14 amino acids. CDR3 region: CAAKDRESTDTQYF.

The CDR3 here is CASSLDFGSGNTIYF. The chain employs TRBV7-6 and TRBJ1-3. The CDR3 extends over 15 amino acids. Germline-derived CDR1 and CDR2 are SGHVS and FNYEAQ.

The CDR3 spells CASSLALAPGPGELFF. The gene calls are TRBV7-2 and TRBJ2-2; lacking DNA, the TRBD1 call made by TCRdb goes unchecked. The CDR3 is 16 residues long. Germline CDR1 reads SGHTA; CDR2 reads FQGNSA.

The V and J genes are TRBV24-1 and TRBJ2-7. Looked up from germline, CDR1 is KGHDR and CDR2 is SFDVKD. The CDR3 loop spans 13 amino acids. The CDR3: CATSDSVSYEQYF.

The chain has TRBV5-6 and TRBJ2-7; as DNA is missing, the TRBD1 call by TCRdb cannot be tested. Germline assignment: CDR1 SGHDT and CDR2 YYEEEE. The CDR3 sequence is 16 residues long. Here the CDR3 reads CASSPETGGPSYEQYF.

V and J are TRBV7-2 and TRBJ1-2; TCRdb picks TRBD1, but there is no DNA to check that call. Germline CDR1 and CDR2: SGHTA and FQGNSA. The CDR3 has 11 residues. The CDR3 sequence: CASRGAYGYTF.

The V gene is TRBV27, the J gene TRBJ2-3. The CDR3 extends over 15 amino acids. Germline values: CDR1 MNHEY, CDR2 SMNVEV (reference sequence). CDR3 in amino acids: CASGLSVGGPDTQYF.

The chain carries TRBV11-2 and TRBJ2-1; the TCRdb D gene call, TRBD2, has no DNA to confirm it. Germline CDR1 and CDR2: SGHAT and FQNNGV. CDR3 length: 17 amino acids. CDR3 in amino acids: CASSHPVTSGGYNEQFF.

This chain uses TRBV18 with TRBJ2-5; TCRdb gives TRBD2 as the D gene, but with no DNA this cannot be confirmed. Germline loops: CDR1 KGHSH, CDR2 LQKENI. The CDR3 length is 16 residues. CDR3 sequence: CASSPGTPSTQETQYF.

V usage is TRBV4-2 and J usage is TRBJ2-7; TCRdb reports TRBD2, a call that lacks DNA to check it against. The CDR3 totals 17 residues. CDR1 is LGHNA and CDR2 is YNFKEQ in the germline V gene. The CDR3 protein is CASSQEKGLAGDYEQYF.

The rearrangement uses TRBV7-8 and TRBJ2-2; TCRdb's assignment of TRBD1 cannot be checked, as there is no DNA. The CDR3 length is 14 residues. Germline lookup yields CDR1 SGHVS and CDR2 FQNEAQ. The CDR3 is CASSSAGGSGELFF.

The chain has TRBV29-1 and TRBJ1-2; TCRdb selects TRBD1, and the lack of DNA leaves this call unchecked. Germline V gene sequence: CDR1 SQVTM, CDR2 ANQGSEA. The CDR3 is made up of 16 amino acids. The CDR3 spells CSVPKEAVEISYGYTF.

V gene TRBV5-1 combines with J gene TRBJ2-5. CDR3 size: 15 residues. The germline gives CDR1 SGHRS, CDR2 YFSETQ. The CDR3: CASSLFGQEQETQYF.

This rearrangement joins TRBV14 to TRBJ2-5; TCRdb indicates TRBD1, and absent DNA this call remains unverified. The CDR3 has 14 amino acids. CDR1 SGHDN and CDR2 FVKESK come from the germline V gene. CDR3 amino acids: CASSHPRYQETQYF.

The rearrangement joins TRBV5-1 to TRBJ2-1; the TCRdb call, TRBD1, lacks DNA for checking. The CDR3 covers 15 residues. Per germline, CDR1 SGHRS and CDR2 YFSETQ. The CDR3 loop reads CASSLARGGINEQFF.

The chain combines TRBV5-1 with TRBJ1-3; TCRdb selects TRBD1, and the lack of DNA leaves this call unchecked. CDR3 length: 15 residues. CDR1 SGHRS and CDR2 YFSETQ come from the germline V gene. This CDR3 is CASSFGDREENTIYF.

This sequence joins TRBV7-9 and TRBJ2-3; TCRdb calls TRBD1, which cannot be checked without DNA. The CDR3 length is 15 residues. The germline gives CDR1 SEHNR, CDR2 FQNEAQ (reference sequence). This CDR3 reads CASSFMGGEADTQYF.

CDR3 amino acids: CASSTSTGRQETQYF. The chain couples TRBV4-2 to TRBJ2-5; TCRdb selects TRBD1, and the lack of DNA leaves this call unchecked. There are 15 residues in the CDR3. Per germline, CDR1 LGHNA and CDR2 YNFKEQ.

The chain links TRBV19 to TRBJ2-5; TCRdb names TRBD2, which stays unverified in the absence of DNA. The CDR3 extends over 13 amino acids. CDR1 LNHDA and CDR2 SQIVND come from the germline V gene (reference sequence). This CDR3 reads CASKGTSGETQYF.

The chain carries TRBV6-1 and TRBJ1-5. Germline CDR1 and CDR2: MNHNS and SASEGT. CDR3 length: 15 amino acids. The CDR3 sequence is CASKTRRYSNQPQHF.

This rearrangement joins TRBV20-1 to TRBJ2-7. The CDR3 runs to 12 residues. From germline, CDR1 is DFQATT and CDR2 SNEGSKA (reference sequence). The chain's CDR3 is CSAREDGYEQYF.

The chain joins TRBV6-2 or TRBV6-3 to TRBJ2-1; the D call of TRBD1 rests on TCRdb alone, since no DNA is present to check it. Germline V gene lookup returns CDR1 MNHEY and CDR2 SVGEGT. CDR3 size: 14 residues. The CDR3 sequence: CASSRQAGGNQQFF.